This entry lists 10 T cell receptor beta chains sequenced from one sample in a study of post-analysis software for immune sequencing data (dated by TCRdb to the mid-2010s). The full study reports these points: Roughly 5 TRBV segments, including TRBV5-6, TRBV5-1 and TRBV20-1, were significantly more frequent in patients than controls.

To prepare the library, PCR was applied. Data came from an Illumina HiSeq 2500. To reduce PCR and sequencing biases, unique molecular identifiers were built into the TCR beta cDNA libraries. TCRdb reprocessing: public reads trimmed at Q25 with fastp, clones called with MiXCR, in-frame beta chains kept. Every entry covers one CDR3 protein and lists the most common genes and DNA from its rows. The sample yields hundreds of thousands of distinct CDR3 sequences; 59% were counted once. The biggest ten clones account for about 10% of the sample. The antigens of these receptors remain unknown. Source material: blood. These receptors originate from a girl aged 2 to 10 with multiple sclerosis.

This chain joins TRBV7-2 and TRBJ2-1; possible D gene TRBD2, 5 bases. The germline V and J ends were trimmed by 1 base and 10 bases, with 11 bases remaining between them. Germline CDR1 reads SGHTA; CDR2 reads FQGNSA. This CDR3 has 13 amino acids. The DNA of the CDR3 is TGTGCCAGCAGCTTAGAATCCGGGGTCGAGCAGTTCTTC. Its protein is CASSLESGVEQFF.

The genes are TRBV25-1 and TRBJ2-5, with D uncertain. CDR3 length: 14 amino acids. Deletions cut 2 bases from V and 2 bases from J, with 9 bases between. Germline CDR1 reads MGHDK; CDR2 reads SYGVNS. The CDR3 nucleotides are TGTGCCAGCAGTGAAGTTGGAGCGCAAGAGACCCAGTACTTC. It translates to CASSEVGAQETQYF. Filled out from reference TRBV25-1 and TRBJ2-5, the complete variable domain reads EADIYQTPRYLVIGTGKKITLECSQTMGHDKMYWYQQDPGMELHLIHYSYGVNSTEKGDLSSESTVSRIRTEHFPLTLESARPSHTSQYLCASSEVGAQETQYFGPGTRLLVL.

This clonotype was counted a few times. The V and J genes are TRBV2 and TRBJ2-1, with TRBD2 as a possible D gene (6 bases). There are 18 residues in the CDR3. CDR1 and CDR2 from the germline V gene are SNHLY and FYNNEI. V was clipped by 7 bases and J by 0 bases, with 22 bases between them. The CDR3 sequence is CASNRQAGSSSSYNEQFF. The CDR3 coding sequence is TGTGCCAGCAACCGCCAAGCCGGGAGTTCTAGCTCCTACAATGAGCAGTTCTTC.

This chain links TRBV11-2 with TRBJ2-1, with no clear D. The CDR3 has 11 amino acids. The V gene's germline CDR1 is SGHAT and CDR2 FQNNGV. Trimming took 2 bases from V and 10 from J, leaving 6 bases between them. The CDR3 loop reads CASSLFQEQFF. The DNA for the CDR3 is TGTGCCAGCAGCTTATTCCAGGAGCAGTTCTTC.

The sample holds a few counts of this clonotype. This chain joins TRBV10-3 and TRBJ2-1; D possibly matches TRBD1 or TRBD2 (5 bases each). V was clipped by 6 bases and J by 5 bases, with 17 bases between them. The CDR3 consists of 15 residues. In germline, CDR1 is ENHRY, CDR2 SYGVKD. CDR3 region: CAIRASGSKNNEQFF. DNA of the CDR3: TGTGCCATCAGGGCGTCAGGGAGCAAGAACAATGAGCAGTTCTTC.

The chain has TRBV28 and TRBJ2-7; no firm D call. The V gene lost 2 bases and the J gene lost 3 bases, with 11 bases spanning the gap. This CDR3 region has 14 residues. Germline V gene lookup returns CDR1 MDHEN and CDR2 SYDVKM. CDR3 sequence reads: CASSLGKPLYEQYF. DNA of the CDR3: TGTGCCAGCAGTTTAGGCAAACCCCTCTACGAGCAGTACTTC.

V usage is TRBV20-1 and J usage is TRBJ1-6, with D possibly TRBD1 on 6 matching bases. From germline, CDR1 is DFQATT and CDR2 SNEGSKA (reference sequence). V lost 0 bases and J lost 7, with 16 bases in between. The length of the CDR3 is 16 residues. CDR3 amino acids: CSAREATGRPNSPLHF. The CDR3 DNA reads as TGCAGTGCTAGAGAGGCCACAGGGCGGCCCAATTCACCCCTCCACTTT.

This clonotype was seen only once. The rearrangement links TRBV10-3 to TRBJ1-2; no reliable D call. This CDR3 comprises 12 residues. The germline CDR1 and CDR2 sequences are ENHRY and SYGVKD. Trimming stripped 8 bases from V and 8 bases from J, with 15 bases between. CDR3 sequence: CAIQSLTGGYTF. The CDR3 nucleotides are TGTGCCATCCAAAGCCTGACGGGGGGCTACACCTTC.

V gene TRBV24-1 combines with J gene TRBJ1-5, with D perhaps matching TRBD1 (6 bases). V shed 4 bases and J shed 10 bases, with 10 bases lying between them. The CDR3 length is 12 residues. Per the germline V gene, CDR1 is KGHDR and CDR2 is SFDVKD. The CDR3 loop is CATSEDGGPQHF. The CDR3 DNA reads as TGTGCCACCAGTGAGGACGGGGGCCCCCAGCATTTT.

This clonotype was counted only a few times. The chain couples TRBV7-9 to TRBJ2-1; TRBD1 matches at 9 bases. The CDR3 loop spans 14 amino acids. Germline V gene data show CDR1 as SEHNR and CDR2 as FQNEAQ (reference sequence). With V trimmed by 8 bases and J by 6 bases, 8 bases remained unmatched. This chain's CDR3 is CASLEDRGLNEQFF. CDR3 in DNA: TGTGCCAGCCTGGAGGACAGGGGACTCAATGAGCAGTTCTTC.